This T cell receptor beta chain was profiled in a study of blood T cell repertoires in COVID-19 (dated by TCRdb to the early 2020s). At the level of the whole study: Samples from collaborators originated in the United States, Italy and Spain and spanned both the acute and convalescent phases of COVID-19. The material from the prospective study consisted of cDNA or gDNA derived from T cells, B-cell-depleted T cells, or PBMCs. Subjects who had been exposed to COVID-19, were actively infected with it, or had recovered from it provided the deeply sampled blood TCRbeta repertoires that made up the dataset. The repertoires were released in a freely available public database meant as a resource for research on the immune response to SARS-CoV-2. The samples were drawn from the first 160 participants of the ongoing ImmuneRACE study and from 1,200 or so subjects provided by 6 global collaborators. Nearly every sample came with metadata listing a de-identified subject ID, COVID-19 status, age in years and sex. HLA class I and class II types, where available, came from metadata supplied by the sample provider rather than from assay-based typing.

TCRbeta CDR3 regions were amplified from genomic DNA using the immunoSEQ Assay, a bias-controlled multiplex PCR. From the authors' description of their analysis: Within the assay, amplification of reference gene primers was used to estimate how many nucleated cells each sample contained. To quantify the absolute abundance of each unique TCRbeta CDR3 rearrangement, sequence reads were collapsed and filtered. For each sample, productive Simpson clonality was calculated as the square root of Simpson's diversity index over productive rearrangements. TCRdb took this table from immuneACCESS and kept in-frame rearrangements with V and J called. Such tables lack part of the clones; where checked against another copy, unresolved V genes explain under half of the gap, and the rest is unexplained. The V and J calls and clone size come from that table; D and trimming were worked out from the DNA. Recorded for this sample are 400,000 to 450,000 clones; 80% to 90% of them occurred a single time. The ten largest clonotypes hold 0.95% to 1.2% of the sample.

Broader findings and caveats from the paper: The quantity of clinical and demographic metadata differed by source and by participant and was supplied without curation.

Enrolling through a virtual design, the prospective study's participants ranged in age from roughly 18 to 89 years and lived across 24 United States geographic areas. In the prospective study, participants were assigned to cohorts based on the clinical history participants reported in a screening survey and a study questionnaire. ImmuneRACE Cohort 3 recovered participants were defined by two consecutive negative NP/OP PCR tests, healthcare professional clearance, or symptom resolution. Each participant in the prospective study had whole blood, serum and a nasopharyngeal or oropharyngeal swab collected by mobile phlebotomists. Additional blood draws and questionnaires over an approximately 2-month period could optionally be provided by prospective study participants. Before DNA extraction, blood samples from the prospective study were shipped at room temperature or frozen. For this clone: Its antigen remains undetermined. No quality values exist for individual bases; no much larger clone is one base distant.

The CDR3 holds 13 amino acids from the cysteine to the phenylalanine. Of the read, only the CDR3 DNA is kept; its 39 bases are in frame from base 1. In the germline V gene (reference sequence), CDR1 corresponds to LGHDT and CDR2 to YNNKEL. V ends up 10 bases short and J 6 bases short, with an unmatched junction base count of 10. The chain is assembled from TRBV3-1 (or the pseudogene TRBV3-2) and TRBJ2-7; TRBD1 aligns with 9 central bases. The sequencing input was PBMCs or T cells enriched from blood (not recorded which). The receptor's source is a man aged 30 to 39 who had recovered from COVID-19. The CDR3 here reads CATKDRGLGEQYF. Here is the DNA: TGTGCCACCAAGGACAGGGGCCTCGGCGAGCAGTACTTC.